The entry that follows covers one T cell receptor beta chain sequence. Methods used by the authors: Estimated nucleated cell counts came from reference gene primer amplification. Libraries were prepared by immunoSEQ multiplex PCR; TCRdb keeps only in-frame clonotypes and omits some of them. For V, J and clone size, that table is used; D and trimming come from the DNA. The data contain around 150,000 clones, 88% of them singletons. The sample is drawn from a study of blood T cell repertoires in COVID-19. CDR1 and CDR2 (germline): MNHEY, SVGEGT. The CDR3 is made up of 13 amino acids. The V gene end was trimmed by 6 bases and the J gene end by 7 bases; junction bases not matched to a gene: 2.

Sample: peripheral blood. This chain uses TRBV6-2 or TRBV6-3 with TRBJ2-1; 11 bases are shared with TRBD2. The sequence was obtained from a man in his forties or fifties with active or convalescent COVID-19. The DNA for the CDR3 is TGTGCCAGCAGCGGGACTAGCGGAAATGAGCAGTTCTTC. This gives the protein CASSGTSGNEQFF.